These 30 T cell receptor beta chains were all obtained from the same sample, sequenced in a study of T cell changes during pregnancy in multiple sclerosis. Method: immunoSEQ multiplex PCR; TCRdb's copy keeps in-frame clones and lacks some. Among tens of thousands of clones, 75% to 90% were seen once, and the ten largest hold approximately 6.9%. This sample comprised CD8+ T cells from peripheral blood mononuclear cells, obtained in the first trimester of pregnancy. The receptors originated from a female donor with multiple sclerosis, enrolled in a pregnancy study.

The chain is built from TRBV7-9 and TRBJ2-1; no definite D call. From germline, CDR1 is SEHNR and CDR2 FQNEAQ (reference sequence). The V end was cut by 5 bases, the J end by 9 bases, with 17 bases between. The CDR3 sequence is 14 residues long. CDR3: CASSETTGHLEQFF. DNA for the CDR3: TGTGCCAGCAGCGAAACGACGGGTCACCTTGAGCAGTTCTTC. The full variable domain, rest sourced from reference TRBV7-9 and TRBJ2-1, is DTGVSQNPRHKITKRGQNVTFRCDPISEHNRLYWYRQTLGQGPEFLTYFQNEAQLEKSRLLSDRFSAERPKGSFSTLEIQRTEQGDSAMYLCASSETTGHLEQFFGPGTRLTVL.

CDR3 DNA: TGCAGCGTAGCCGGGACAGGGGGCCACAATGAGCAGTTCTTC. It is translated as CSVAGTGGHNEQFF. The V gene is TRBV29-1, the J gene TRBJ2-1; 12 bases fit TRBD1. Germline V gene data show CDR1 as SQVTM and CDR2 as ANQGSEA. This CDR3 is 14 amino acids long. The ends lost 6 bases at V and 5 bases at J; junction bases unmatched: 5.

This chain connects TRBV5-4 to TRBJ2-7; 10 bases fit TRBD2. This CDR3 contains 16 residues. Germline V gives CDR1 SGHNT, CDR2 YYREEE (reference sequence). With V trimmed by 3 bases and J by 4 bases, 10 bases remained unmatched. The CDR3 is CASSSGYGLAAYEQYF. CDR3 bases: TGTGCCAGCAGCTCTGGGTACGGACTAGCGGCTTACGAGCAGTACTTC. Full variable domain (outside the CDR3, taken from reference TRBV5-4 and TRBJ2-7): ETGVTQSPTHLIKTRGQQVTLRCSSQSGHNTVSWYQQALGQGPQFIFQYYREEENGRGNFPPRFSGLQFPNYSSELNVNALELDDSALYLCASSSGYGLAAYEQYFGPGTRLTVT.

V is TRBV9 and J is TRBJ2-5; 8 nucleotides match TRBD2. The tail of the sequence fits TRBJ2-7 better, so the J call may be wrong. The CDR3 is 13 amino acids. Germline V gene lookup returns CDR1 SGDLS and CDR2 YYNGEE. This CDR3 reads CASSPGGNYEQYF. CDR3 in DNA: TGTGCCAGCAGCCCGGGAGGGAACTACGAGCAGTACTTC.

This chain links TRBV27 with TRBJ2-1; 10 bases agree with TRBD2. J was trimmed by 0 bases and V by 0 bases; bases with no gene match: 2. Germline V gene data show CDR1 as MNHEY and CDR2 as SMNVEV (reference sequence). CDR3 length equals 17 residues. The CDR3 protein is CASSLSTSGISYNEQFF. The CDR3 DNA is TGTGCCAGCAGTTTATCCACTAGCGGGATCTCCTACAATGAGCAGTTCTTC.

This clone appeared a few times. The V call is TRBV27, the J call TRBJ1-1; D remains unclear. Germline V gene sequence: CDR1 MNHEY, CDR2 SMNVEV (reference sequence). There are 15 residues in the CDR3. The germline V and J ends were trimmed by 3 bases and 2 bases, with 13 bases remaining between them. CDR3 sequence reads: CASSLRRGANTEAFF. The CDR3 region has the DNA TGTGCCAGCAGTTTGAGAAGAGGAGCAAACACTGAAGCTTTCTTT.

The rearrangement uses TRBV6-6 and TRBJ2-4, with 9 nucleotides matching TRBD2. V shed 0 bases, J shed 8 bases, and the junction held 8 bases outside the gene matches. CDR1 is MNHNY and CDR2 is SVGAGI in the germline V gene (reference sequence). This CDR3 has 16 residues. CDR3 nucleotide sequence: TGTGCCAGCAGTTACTCGCAGCGGGAGGTGGAAGACATTCAGTACTTC. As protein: CASSYSQREVEDIQYF.

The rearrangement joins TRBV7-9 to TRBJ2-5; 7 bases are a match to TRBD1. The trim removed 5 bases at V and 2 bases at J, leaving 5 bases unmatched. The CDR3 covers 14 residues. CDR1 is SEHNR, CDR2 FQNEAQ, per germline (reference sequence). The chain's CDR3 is CASSPPGQQETQYF. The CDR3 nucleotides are TGTGCCAGCAGCCCCCCGGGACAGCAAGAGACCCAGTACTTC. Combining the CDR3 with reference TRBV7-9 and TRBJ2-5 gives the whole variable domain DTGVSQNPRHKITKRGQNVTFRCDPISEHNRLYWYRQTLGQGPEFLTYFQNEAQLEKSRLLSDRFSAERPKGSFSTLEIQRTEQGDSAMYLCASSPPGQQETQYFGPGTRLLVL.

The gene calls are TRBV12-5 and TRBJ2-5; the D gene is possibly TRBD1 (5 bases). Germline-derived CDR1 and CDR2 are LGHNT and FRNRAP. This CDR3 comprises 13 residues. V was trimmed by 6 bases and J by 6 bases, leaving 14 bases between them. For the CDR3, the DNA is TGTGCTAGTGGGCAAGGGGTCGGACAGACCCAGTACTTC. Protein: CASGQGVGQTQYF.

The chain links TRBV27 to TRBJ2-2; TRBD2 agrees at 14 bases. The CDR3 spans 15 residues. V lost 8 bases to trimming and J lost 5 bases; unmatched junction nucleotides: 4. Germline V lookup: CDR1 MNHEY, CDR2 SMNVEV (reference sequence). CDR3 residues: CASEGTSGRTGELFF. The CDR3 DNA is TGTGCCAGCGAAGGGACTAGCGGGAGAACCGGGGAGCTGTTTTTT.

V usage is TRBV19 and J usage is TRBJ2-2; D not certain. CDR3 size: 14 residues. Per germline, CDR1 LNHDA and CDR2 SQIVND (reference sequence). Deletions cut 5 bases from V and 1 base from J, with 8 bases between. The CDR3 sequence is CASSLRRNTGELFF. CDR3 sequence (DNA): TGTGCCAGTAGTTTGCGGAGGAACACCGGGGAGCTGTTTTTT.

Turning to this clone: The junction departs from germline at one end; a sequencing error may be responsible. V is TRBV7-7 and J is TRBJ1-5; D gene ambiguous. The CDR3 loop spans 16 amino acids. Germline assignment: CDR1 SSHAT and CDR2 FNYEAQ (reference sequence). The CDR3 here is CASSLEGRGGWQPQHF. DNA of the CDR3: TGTGCTAGCAGCTTAGAGGGTCGTGGAGGGTGGCAGCCCCAGCATTTT.

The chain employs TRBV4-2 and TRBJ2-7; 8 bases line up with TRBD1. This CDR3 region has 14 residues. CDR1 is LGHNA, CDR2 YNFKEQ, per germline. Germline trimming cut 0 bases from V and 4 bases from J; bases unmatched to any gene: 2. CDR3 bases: TGTGCCAGCAGCCAAGAGGGACAGGTATACGAGCAGTACTTC. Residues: CASSQEGQVYEQYF.

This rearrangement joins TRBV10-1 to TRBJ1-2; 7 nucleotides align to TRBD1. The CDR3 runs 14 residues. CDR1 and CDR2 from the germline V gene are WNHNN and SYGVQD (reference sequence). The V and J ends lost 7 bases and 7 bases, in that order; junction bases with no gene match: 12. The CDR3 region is CASTNDREESGYTF. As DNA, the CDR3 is TGCGCCAGCACCAACGACAGGGAAGAATCTGGCTACACCTTC.

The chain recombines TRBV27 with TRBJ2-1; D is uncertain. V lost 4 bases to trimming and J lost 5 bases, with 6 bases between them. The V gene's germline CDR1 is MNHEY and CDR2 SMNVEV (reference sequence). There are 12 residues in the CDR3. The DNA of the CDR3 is TGTGCCAGCAGTTCGACTGACAATGAGCAGTTCTTC. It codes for CASSSTDNEQFF.

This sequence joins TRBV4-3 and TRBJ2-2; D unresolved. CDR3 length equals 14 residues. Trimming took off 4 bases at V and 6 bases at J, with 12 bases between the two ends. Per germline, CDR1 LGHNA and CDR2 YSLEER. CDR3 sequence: CASSPGRWSGELFF. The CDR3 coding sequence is TGCGCCAGCAGCCCCGGTCGGTGGTCCGGGGAGCTGTTTTTT.

As DNA, the CDR3 is TGCGCCAGCAGCGGGACAGGGTTAAGCAATGAGCAGTTCTTC. Protein sequence: CASSGTGLSNEQFF. V usage is TRBV5-1 and J usage is TRBJ2-1, with 9 bases identical to TRBD1. The length of the CDR3 is 14 residues. Germline V lookup: CDR1 SGHRS, CDR2 YFSETQ. V shed 4 bases, J shed 6 bases, and the junction held 5 bases outside the gene matches.

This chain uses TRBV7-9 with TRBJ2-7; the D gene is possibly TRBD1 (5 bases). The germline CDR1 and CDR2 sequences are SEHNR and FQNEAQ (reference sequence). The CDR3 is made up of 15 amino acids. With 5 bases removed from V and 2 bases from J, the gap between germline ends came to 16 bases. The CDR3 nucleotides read TGTGCCAGCAGCCCGACAGAGTCATTTACCTACGAGCAGTACTTC. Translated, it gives CASSPTESFTYEQYF.

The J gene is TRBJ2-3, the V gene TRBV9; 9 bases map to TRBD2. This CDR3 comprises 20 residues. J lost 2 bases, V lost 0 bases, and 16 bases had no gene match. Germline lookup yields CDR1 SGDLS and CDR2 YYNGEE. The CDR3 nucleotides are TGTGCCAGCAGCGTAGGCGGTAGCGGGAGACCCAATCCCTTCACAGATACGCAGTATTTT. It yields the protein CASSVGGSGRPNPFTDTQYF.

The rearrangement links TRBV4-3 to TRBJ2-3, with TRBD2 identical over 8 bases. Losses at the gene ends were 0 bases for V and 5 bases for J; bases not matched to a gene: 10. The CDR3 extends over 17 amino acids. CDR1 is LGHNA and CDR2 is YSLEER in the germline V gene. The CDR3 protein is CASSQDPGGRGRDTQYF. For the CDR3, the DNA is TGCGCCAGCAGCCAAGATCCGGGAGGGAGGGGTAGAGATACGCAGTATTTT.

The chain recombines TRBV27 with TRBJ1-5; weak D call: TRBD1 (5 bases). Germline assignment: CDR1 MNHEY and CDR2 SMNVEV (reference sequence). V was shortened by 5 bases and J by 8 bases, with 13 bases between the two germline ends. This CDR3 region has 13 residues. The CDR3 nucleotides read TGTGCCAGCAGTGGCTCCAGGGCAGAGCCCCAGCATTTT. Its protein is CASSGSRAEPQHF.

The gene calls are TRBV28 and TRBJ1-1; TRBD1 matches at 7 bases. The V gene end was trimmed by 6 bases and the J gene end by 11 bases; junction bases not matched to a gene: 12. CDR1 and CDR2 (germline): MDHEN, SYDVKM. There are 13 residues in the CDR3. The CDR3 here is CASSTFTGAGAFF. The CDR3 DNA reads TGTGCCAGCAGCACTTTCACAGGGGCGGGGGCTTTCTTT.

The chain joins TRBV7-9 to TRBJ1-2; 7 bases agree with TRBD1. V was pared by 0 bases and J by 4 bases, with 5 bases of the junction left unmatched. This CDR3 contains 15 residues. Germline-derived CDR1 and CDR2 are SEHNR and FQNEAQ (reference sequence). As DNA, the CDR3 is TGTGCCAGCAGCTTAGCCGGGACAGCTATCTATGGCTACACCTTC. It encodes CASSLAGTAIYGYTF.

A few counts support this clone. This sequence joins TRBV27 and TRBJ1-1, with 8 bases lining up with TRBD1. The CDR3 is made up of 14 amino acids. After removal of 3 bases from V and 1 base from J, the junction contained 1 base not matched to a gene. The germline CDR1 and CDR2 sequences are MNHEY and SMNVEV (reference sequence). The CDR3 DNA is TGTGCCAGCAGTTTCGGGACAGGGAACACTGAAGCTTTCTTT. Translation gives CASSFGTGNTEAFF.

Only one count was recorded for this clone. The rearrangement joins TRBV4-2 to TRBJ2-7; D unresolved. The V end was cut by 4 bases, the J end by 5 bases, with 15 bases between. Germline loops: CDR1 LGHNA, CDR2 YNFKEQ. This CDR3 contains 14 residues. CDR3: CASSPLSSTDEQYF. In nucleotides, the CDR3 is TGTGCCAGCAGCCCCCTATCTAGTACGGACGAGCAGTACTTC.

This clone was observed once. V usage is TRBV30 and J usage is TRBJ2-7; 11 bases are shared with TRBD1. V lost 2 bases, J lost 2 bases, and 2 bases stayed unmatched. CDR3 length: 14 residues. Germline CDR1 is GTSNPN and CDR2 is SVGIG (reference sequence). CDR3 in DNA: TGTGCCTGGAGTACGGGACAGGGGGCCTACGAGCAGTACTTC. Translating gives CAWSTGQGAYEQYF. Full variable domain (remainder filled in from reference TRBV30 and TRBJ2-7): SQTIHQWPATLVQPVGSPLSLECTVEGTSNPNLYWYRQAAGRGLQLLFYSVGIGQISSEVPQNLSASRPQDRQFILSSKKLLLSDSGFYLCAWSTGQGAYEQYFGPGTRLTVT.

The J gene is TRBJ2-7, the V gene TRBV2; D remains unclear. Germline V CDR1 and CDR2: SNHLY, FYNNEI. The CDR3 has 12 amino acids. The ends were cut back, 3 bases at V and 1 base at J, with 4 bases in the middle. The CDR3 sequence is CASSDRSYEQYF. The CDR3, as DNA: TGTGCCAGCAGTGACAGATCCTACGAGCAGTACTTC.

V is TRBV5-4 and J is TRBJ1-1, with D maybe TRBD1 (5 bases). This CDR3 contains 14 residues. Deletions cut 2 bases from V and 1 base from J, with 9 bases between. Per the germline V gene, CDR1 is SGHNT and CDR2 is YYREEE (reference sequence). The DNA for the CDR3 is TGTGCCAGCAGCTTTTTGGGGGGGAACACTGAAGCTTTCTTT. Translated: CASSFLGGNTEAFF.

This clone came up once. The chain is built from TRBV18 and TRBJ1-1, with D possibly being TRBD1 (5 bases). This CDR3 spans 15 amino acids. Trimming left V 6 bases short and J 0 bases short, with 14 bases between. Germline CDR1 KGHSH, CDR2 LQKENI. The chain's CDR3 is CASSLNGGMNTEAFF. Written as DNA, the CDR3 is TGTGCCAGCTCGCTCAACGGGGGGATGAACACTGAAGCTTTCTTT.

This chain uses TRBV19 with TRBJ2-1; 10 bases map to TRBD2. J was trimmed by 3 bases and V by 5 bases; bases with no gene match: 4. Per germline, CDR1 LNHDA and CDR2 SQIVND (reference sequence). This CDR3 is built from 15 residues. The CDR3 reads CASSLAGAGYNEQFF. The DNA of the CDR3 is TGTGCCAGTAGTCTAGCGGGAGCTGGCTACAATGAGCAGTTCTTC.